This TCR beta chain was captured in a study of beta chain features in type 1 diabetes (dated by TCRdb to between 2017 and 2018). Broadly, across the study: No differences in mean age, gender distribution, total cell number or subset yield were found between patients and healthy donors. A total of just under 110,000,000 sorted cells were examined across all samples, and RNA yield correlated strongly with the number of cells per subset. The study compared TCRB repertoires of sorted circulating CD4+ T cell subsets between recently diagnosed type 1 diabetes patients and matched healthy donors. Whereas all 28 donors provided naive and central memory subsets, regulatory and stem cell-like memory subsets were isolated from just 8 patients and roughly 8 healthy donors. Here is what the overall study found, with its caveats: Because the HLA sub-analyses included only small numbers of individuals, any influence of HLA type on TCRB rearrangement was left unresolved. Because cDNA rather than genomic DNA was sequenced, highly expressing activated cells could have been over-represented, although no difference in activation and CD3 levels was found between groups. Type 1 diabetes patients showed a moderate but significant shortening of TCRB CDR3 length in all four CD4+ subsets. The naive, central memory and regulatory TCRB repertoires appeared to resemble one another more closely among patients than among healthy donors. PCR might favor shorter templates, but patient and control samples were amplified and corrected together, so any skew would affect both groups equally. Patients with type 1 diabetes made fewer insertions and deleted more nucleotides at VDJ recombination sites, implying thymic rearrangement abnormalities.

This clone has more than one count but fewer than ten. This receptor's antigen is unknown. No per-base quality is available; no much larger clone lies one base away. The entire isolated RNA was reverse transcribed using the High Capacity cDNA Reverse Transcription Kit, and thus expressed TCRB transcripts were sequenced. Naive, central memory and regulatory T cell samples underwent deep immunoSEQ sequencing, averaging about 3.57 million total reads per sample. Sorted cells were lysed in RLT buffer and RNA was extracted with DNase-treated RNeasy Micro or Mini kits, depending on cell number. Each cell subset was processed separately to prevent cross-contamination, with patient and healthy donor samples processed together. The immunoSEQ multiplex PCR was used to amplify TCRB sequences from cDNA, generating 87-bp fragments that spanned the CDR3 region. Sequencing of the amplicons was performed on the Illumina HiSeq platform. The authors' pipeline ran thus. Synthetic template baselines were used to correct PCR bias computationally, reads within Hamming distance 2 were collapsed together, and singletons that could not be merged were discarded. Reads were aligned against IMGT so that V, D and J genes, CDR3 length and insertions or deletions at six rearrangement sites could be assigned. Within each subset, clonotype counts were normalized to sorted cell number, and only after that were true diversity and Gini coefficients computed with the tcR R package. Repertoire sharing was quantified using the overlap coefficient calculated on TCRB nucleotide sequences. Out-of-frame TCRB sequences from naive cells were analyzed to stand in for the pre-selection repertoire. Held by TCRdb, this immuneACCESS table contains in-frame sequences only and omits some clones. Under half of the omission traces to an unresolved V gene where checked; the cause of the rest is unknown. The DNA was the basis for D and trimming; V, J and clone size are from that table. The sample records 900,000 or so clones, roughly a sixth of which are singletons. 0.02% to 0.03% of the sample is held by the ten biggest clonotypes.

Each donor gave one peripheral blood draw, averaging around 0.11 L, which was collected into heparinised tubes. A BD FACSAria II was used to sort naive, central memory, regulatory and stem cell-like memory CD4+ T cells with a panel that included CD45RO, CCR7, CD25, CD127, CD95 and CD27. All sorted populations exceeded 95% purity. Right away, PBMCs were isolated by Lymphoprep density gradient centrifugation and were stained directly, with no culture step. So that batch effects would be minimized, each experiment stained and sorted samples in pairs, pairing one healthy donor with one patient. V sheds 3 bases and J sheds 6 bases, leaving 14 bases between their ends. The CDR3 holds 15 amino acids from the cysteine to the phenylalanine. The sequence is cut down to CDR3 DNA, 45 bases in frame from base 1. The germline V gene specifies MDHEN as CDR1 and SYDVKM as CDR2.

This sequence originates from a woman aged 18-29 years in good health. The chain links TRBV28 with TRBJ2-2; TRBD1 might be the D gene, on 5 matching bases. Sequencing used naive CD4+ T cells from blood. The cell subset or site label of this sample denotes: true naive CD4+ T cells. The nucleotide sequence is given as TGTGCCAGCAGTTTCTCTGGGGCAGGCGCCGGGGAGCTGTTTTTT. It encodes CASSFSGAGAGELFF.